The clone carrying this T cell receptor (beta chain) was recorded at least ten times. TCRdb analysed the 5' RACE reads with MiXCR anew, one entry per CDR3 protein. Among 150,000 or so distinct CDR3 sequences listed, around 16% were seen once. This sample is drawn from a study of CD8 T cells in ankylosing spondylitis. V was pared by 1 base and J by 7 bases, with 7 bases between. The CDR3 sequence is 13 residues long. CDR1 is MNHEY, CDR2 SVGAGI, per germline. This chain uses TRBV6-5 with TRBJ2-2, with D maybe TRBD2 (5 bases). The TCR originated in a male donor with ankylosing spondylitis or in good health (not recorded which). The sequenced material came from blood, either unsorted or a sorted T cell fraction (not recorded which). The CDR3 sequence: CASSYFEGGELFF. The CDR3 DNA follows: TGTGCCAGCAGTTACTTCGAGGGCGGGGAGCTGTTTTTT.